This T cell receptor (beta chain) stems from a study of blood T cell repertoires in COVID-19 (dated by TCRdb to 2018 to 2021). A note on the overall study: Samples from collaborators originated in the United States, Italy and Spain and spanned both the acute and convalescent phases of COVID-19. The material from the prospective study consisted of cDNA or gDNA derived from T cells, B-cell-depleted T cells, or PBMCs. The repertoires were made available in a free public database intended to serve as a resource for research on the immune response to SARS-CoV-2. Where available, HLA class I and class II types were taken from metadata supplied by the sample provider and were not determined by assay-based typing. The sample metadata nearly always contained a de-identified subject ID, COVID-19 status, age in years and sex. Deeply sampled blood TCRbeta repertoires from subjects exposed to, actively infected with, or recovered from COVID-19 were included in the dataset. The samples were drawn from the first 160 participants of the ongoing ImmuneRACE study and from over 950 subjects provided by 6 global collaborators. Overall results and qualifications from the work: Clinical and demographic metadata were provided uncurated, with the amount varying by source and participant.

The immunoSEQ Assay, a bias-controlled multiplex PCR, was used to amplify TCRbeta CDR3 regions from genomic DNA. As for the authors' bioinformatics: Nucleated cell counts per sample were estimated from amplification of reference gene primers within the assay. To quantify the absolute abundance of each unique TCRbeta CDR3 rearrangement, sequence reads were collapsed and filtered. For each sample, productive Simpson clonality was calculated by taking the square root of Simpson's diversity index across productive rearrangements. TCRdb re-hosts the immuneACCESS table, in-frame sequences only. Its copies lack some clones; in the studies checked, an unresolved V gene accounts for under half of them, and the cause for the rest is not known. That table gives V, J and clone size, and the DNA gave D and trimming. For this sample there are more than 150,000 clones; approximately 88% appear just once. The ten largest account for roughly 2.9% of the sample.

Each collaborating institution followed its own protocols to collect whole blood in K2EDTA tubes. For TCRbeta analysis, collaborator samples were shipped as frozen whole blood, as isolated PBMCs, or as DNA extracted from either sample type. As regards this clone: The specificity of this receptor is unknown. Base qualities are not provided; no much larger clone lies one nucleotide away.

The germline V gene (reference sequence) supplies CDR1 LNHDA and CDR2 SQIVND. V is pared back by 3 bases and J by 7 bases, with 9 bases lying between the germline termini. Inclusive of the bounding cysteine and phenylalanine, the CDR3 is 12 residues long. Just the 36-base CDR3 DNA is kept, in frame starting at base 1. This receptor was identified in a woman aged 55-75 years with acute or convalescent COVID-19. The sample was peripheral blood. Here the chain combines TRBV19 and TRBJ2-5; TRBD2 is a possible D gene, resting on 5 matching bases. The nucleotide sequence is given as TGTGCCAGTAGTATCGAGGCGGGGACCCAGTACTTC. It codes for CASSIEAGTQYF.